The 29 T cell receptor beta chains below were found in one sample sequenced in a study of blood T cells in healthy people across ages. The use of a sample-barcoded 5' primer and a J-beta primer mix characterized a second PCR of roughly 7 to 11 cycles. TCRdb re-analysed the 5' RACE reads in MiXCR, keeping a single row per CDR3 protein. The table shows roughly 900,000 distinct CDR3 sequences, with 48% occurring only once. The sample taken for sequencing was blood. These receptors all come from a man aged 25-40 years in good health.

This sequence joins TRBV7-8 and TRBJ2-7; TRBD2 might be the D (5 bases). Germline CDR1 and CDR2: SGHVS and FQNEAQ. V lost 3 bases to trimming and J lost 3 bases, with 15 bases between them. This CDR3 has 15 amino acids. The CDR3 DNA reads TGTGCCAGCAGCTTGGGAGCAGGCGGAGACTACGAGCAGTACTTC. This translates into CASSLGAGGDYEQYF.

The sample holds a few counts of this clonotype. The rearrangement uses TRBV6-6 and TRBJ1-5; D is possibly TRBD1 (5 bases). There are 16 residues in the CDR3. Looked up from germline, CDR1 is MNHNY and CDR2 is SVGAGI (reference sequence). Trimming took 0 bases from V and 6 from J, leaving 15 bases between them. The CDR3 reads CASSYSRGGKGQPQHF. CDR3 nucleotide sequence: TGTGCCAGCAGTTACTCGAGGGGAGGCAAGGGTCAGCCCCAGCATTTT.

The V gene is TRBV9, the J gene TRBJ2-3, with a weak D call TRBD2 (7 bases). Germline V gives CDR1 SGDLS, CDR2 YYNGEE. This CDR3 region has 14 residues. The V end lost 4 bases, the J end lost 5 bases, and 14 bases lay between the germline ends. CDR3 residues: CASSLGGLEDTQYF. The CDR3 DNA reads as TGTGCCAGCAGCCTGGGGGGGCTGGAAGATACGCAGTATTTT.

This clonotype was seen more than once but under ten times. This chain joins TRBV2 and TRBJ1-5, with 10 bases lining up with TRBD1. The germline CDR1 and CDR2 sequences are SNHLY and FYNNEI. Unmatched junction bases numbered 7, after V lost 6 bases and J lost 5 bases. This CDR3 has 15 amino acids. Here the CDR3 reads CASRGMTGGHQPQHF. CDR3 DNA sequence: TGTGCCAGCAGGGGGATGACAGGGGGCCATCAGCCCCAGCATTTT.

J is TRBJ2-1 and V is TRBV6-2 or TRBV6-3, with 9 bases that match TRBD1. V lost 3 bases, J lost 0 bases, and 9 bases stayed unmatched. There are 18 residues in the CDR3. Germline V lookup: CDR1 MNHEY, CDR2 SVGEGT. CDR3: CASSYNIGTGSSYNEQFF. The CDR3 region has the DNA TGTGCCAGCAGTTATAATATCGGGACAGGGAGCTCCTACAATGAGCAGTTCTTC.

V gene TRBV5-1 combines with J gene TRBJ2-1; D is ambiguous. From germline, CDR1 is SGHRS and CDR2 YFSETQ. The CDR3 runs to 15 residues. V shed 1 base and J shed 3 bases, with 11 bases lying between them. The CDR3 coding sequence is TGCGCCAGCAGCTTGTCGACTGGCAGCTACAATGAGCAGTTCTTC. The encoded protein is CASSLSTGSYNEQFF.

This clonotype was seen a few times. The V and J genes are TRBV4-1 and TRBJ2-7; TRBD2 agrees at 12 bases. Unmatched junction bases numbered 6, after V lost 0 bases and J lost 6 bases. Germline CDR1 is MGHRA and CDR2 is YSYEKL. The CDR3 has 16 residues. The CDR3 DNA reads TGCGCCAGCAGCCAAGATCCGACTAGCGGGGGTTTCGAGCAGTACTTC. Protein: CASSQDPTSGGFEQYF.

At least ten counts were recorded for this clonotype. The rearrangement joins TRBV9 to TRBJ2-7; tentatively, D is TRBD1 (6 bases). Deletions cut 4 bases from V and 6 bases from J, with 17 bases between. This CDR3 region has 14 residues. Germline CDR1 SGDLS, CDR2 YYNGEE. CDR3 in amino acids: CASSPEQGRGEQYF. In DNA, the CDR3 is TGTGCCAGCAGCCCCGAGCAGGGGAGAGGCGAGCAGTACTTC.

V is TRBV13 and J is TRBJ2-2; the D gene is possibly TRBD1 (6 bases). The CDR3 loop spans 14 amino acids. Germline V gene lookup returns CDR1 PRHDT and CDR2 FYEKMQ (reference sequence). Trimming shortened V by 5 bases and J by 5 bases, and 12 bases separated the two germline ends. The CDR3 here is CASSLRTATGELFF. Written as DNA, the CDR3 is TGTGCCAGCAGCCTCCGGACAGCTACCGGGGAGCTGTTTTTT.

This clonotype was seen only once. The chain employs TRBV28 and TRBJ2-7; 7 bases align to TRBD1. The CDR3 is made up of 15 amino acids. Trimming took 4 bases from V and 6 from J; bases not matched to a gene: 12. Germline-derived CDR1 and CDR2 are MDHEN and SYDVKM. CDR3 sequence: CASSSDREIDREQYF. The CDR3 DNA reads as TGTGCCAGCAGTTCAGACAGGGAAATCGATCGCGAGCAGTACTTC.

This clonotype was recorded a few times. The V gene is TRBV29-1, the J gene TRBJ1-2, with D perhaps TRBD1 (5 bases). The V and J ends lost 7 bases and 5 bases respectively, with 17 bases between them. There are 13 residues in the CDR3. Germline V gene data show CDR1 as SQVTM and CDR2 as ANQGSEA. CDR3 in amino acids: CSAGQGERYGYTF. The CDR3 nucleotides read TGCAGCGCTGGGCAGGGTGAGCGGTATGGCTACACCTTC.

The rearrangement joins TRBV20-1 to TRBJ2-5; D is unclear. This CDR3 is built from 14 residues. The germline gives CDR1 DFQATT, CDR2 SNEGSKA (reference sequence). V lost 3 bases to trimming and J lost 4 bases, with 15 bases between them. The CDR3 loop is CSARLGNRGETQYF. The DNA for the CDR3 is TGCAGTGCTAGGTTGGGAAACCGAGGAGAGACCCAGTACTTC.

The chain is built from TRBV5-1 and TRBJ2-5; D might be TRBD1 or TRBD2, each matching 5 bases. TRBJ2-7 matches the DNA end more closely, so the J call is doubtful. Germline lookup yields CDR1 SGHRS and CDR2 YFSETQ. CDR3 length: 15 amino acids. The CDR3 sequence is CASSSRGPLSYEQYF. DNA for the CDR3: TGCGCCAGCAGCTCCCGGGGACCGCTATCCTACGAGCAGTACTTC.

The CDR3 sequence: CSGDRGTHEQFF. The CDR3 nucleotides read TGCAGCGGGGACAGGGGAACGCATGAGCAGTTCTTC. The genes are TRBV29-1 and TRBJ2-1, with 10 positions matching TRBD1. This CDR3 spans 12 amino acids. Germline CDR1 reads SQVTM; CDR2 reads ANQGSEA. Trimming took 7 bases from V and 8 from J; bases not matched to a gene: 5.

This clonotype was seen more than once but under ten times. The CDR3 loop is CASSLRSRNTEAFF. Written as DNA, the CDR3 is TGTGCCAGCAGCTTACGTTCCAGAAACACTGAAGCTTTCTTT. The chain joins TRBV11-1 to TRBJ1-1, with D uncertain. CDR1 is SGHAT, CDR2 FQDESV, per germline (reference sequence). The CDR3 is 14 amino acids. The V end was cut by 2 bases, the J end by 2 bases, with 9 bases between.

The genes are TRBV3-1 and TRBJ1-1; maybe TRBD1 (5 bases). CDR1 is LGHDT and CDR2 is YNNKEL in the germline V gene (reference sequence). This CDR3 contains 16 residues. V gave up 0 bases and J gave up 9 bases, with 20 bases separating them. The CDR3 DNA reads as TGTGCCAGCAGCCAAGATGGGGGAGGAGTAACAAAAAAAGCTTTCTTT. It encodes CASSQDGGGVTKKAFF. The complete variable domain, with remaining parts taken from reference TRBV3-1 and TRBJ1-1, reads DTAVSQTPKYLVTQMGNDKSIKCEQNLGHDTMYWYKQDSKKFLKIMFSYNNKELIINETVPNRFSPKSPDKAHLNLHINSLELGDSAVYFCASSQDGGGVTKKAFFGQGTRLTVV.

The gene calls are TRBV12-3 or TRBV12-4 and TRBJ2-7; no reliable D call. The CDR3 consists of 16 residues. V lost 6 bases and J 5 bases, leaving 23 bases between the germline ends. The CDR3 nucleotides read TGTGCCAGCAGCCCCCCGCGGCAGGCCACTTCAAACGAGCAGTACTTC. This sequence encodes CASSPPRQATSNEQYF.

Note on this clonotype: One end of the junction varies from germline; a read error may be responsible. The chain carries TRBV3-1 and TRBJ1-6, with no clear D. Per the germline V gene, CDR1 is LGHDT and CDR2 is YNNKEL (reference sequence). The CDR3 runs to 18 residues. The CDR3 sequence is CASSRTPTGSSYNSPPHF. The CDR3 bases are TGTGCCAGCAGCCGCACCCCGACGGGGAGCTCCTATAATTCACCCCCCCACTTT.

This chain joins TRBV20-1 and TRBJ2-7; D not resolved. The V gene's germline CDR1 is DFQATT and CDR2 SNEGSKA (reference sequence). V was shortened by 3 bases and J by 2 bases, with 17 bases between the two germline ends. The CDR3 spans 15 residues. The CDR3 nucleotides read TGCAGTGCTAGCGACACCCCTCCTGGGGCCTACGAGCAGTACTTC. This translates into CSASDTPPGAYEQYF.

The chain employs TRBV28 and TRBJ2-3, with a tentative D call TRBD1 (5 bases). Germline CDR1 and CDR2: MDHEN and SYDVKM. V shed 9 bases and J shed 3 bases, with 16 bases lying between them. This CDR3 comprises 14 residues. CDR3 in DNA: TGTGCCAGTCTGTCCCCGGCAGGGACAGATACGCAGTATTTT. Protein: CASLSPAGTDTQYF.

J is TRBJ2-5 and V is TRBV25-1; no definite D call. The CDR3 runs 14 residues. Germline CDR1 MGHDK, CDR2 SYGVNS. V was shortened by 2 bases and J by 0 bases, with 7 bases between the two germline ends. This CDR3 reads CASSEGPNQETQYF. CDR3 coding DNA: TGTGCCAGCAGTGAAGGGCCAAACCAAGAGACCCAGTACTTC.

The V gene is TRBV3-1, the J gene TRBJ2-5; 9 bases are a match to TRBD1. The CDR3 totals 15 residues. J lost 1 base, V lost 5 bases, and 5 bases had no gene match. The germline CDR1 and CDR2 sequences are LGHDT and YNNKEL (reference sequence). The CDR3 nucleotides read TGTGCCAGCAGCACCCCGACAGGGGGCCAAGAGACCCAGTACTTC. Translation: CASSTPTGGQETQYF.

V is TRBV6-2 or TRBV6-3 and J is TRBJ2-5, with D perhaps matching TRBD2 (6 bases). CDR1 is MNHEY and CDR2 is SVGEGT in the germline V gene. Trimming removed 5 bases at V and 2 bases at J, with 12 bases between. The CDR3 spans 14 residues. CDR3 sequence reads: CASSGGLRQETQYF. CDR3 DNA: TGTGCCAGCAGTGGGGGACTGAGACAAGAGACCCAGTACTTC.

Only a few counts were recorded for this clonotype. This chain uses TRBV12-3 or TRBV12-4 with TRBJ2-5; 10 nucleotides align to TRBD1. The J segment lost 4 bases and the V segment lost 6 bases, leaving 11 bases of the junction unmatched. CDR3 length: 16 residues. The CDR3 loop is CASSIRLDRGRETQYF. CDR3 DNA sequence: TGTGCCAGCAGCATAAGGCTGGACAGGGGGAGAGAGACCCAGTACTTC.

In DNA form, the CDR3 reads TGTGCCAGCAGTCCCACCCCCAATCACTACGAGCAGTACTTC. It is translated as CASSPTPNHYEQYF. V and J are TRBV6-2 or TRBV6-3 and TRBJ2-7; no clear D. V was shortened by 5 bases and J by 3 bases, with 14 bases between the two germline ends. Per germline, CDR1 MNHEY and CDR2 SVGEGT. CDR3 size: 14 residues.

On this clonotype itself: It may be a read error: a sequence one base away is much more abundant. This chain joins TRBV7-2 and TRBJ1-2, with D unclear. The CDR3 length is 13 residues. Germline-derived CDR1 and CDR2 are SGHTA and FQGNSA. V lost 4 bases to trimming and J lost 4 bases, with 10 bases between them. CDR3: CTSSSEYGYGYTF. CDR3 nucleotide sequence: TGTACCAGCAGCTCCGAGTACGGCTATGGCTACACCTTC.

The chain is built from TRBV6-2 or TRBV6-3 and TRBJ2-3; 10 positions agree with TRBD2. In germline, CDR1 is MNHEY, CDR2 SVGEGT. This CDR3 has 15 amino acids. With 8 bases clipped from V and 4 bases from J, the junction kept 9 bases outside the gene matches. The CDR3 loop reads CASGPSGGAADTQYF. The CDR3, as DNA: TGTGCCAGCGGTCCCAGCGGGGGGGCGGCAGATACGCAGTATTTT.

The chain employs TRBV11-3 and TRBJ2-2; TRBD1 agrees at 8 bases. V trimming: 5 bases; J trimming: 2 bases; junction bases outside the gene matches: 7. This CDR3 region has 16 residues. Germline V gene data show CDR1 as SGHNT and CDR2 as YENEEA. CDR3 amino acids: CASSPFGQGNTGELFF. The DNA for the CDR3 is TGTGCCAGCAGCCCCTTCGGACAGGGTAACACCGGGGAGCTGTTTTTT.

The rearrangement uses TRBV6-5 and TRBJ2-5, with D unclear. In germline, CDR1 is MNHEY, CDR2 SVGAGI. Trimming stripped 2 bases from V and 11 bases from J, with 15 bases between. The CDR3 runs to 13 residues. For the CDR3, the DNA is TGTGCCAGCAGTTACGGTCCTTTACCGGAGCAGTACTTC. Protein: CASSYGPLPEQYF.